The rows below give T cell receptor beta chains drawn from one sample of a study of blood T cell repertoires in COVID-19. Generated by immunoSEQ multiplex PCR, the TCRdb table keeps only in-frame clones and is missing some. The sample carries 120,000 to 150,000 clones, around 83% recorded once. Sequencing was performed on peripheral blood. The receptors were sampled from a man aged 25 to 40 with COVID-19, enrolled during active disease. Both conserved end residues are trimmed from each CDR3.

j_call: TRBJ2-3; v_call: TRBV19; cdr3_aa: ASSPTGDTDTQY
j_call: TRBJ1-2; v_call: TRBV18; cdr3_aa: ASSPLPVRDSLHLGGYT
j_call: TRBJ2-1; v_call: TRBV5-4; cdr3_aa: ASSNIHSSGSDYNEQF
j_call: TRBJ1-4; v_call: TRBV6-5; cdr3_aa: ASSHISTNEKLF
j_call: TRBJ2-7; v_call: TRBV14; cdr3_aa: ASSQLQGSPYEQY
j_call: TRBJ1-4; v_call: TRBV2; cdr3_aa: ASRDRTIRPNEKLF
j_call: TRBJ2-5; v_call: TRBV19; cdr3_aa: ASSIGWTSQETQY
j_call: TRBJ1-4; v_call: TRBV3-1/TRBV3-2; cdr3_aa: ASSSLLQATNEKLF
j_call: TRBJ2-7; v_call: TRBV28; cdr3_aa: ASSLTVYEQY
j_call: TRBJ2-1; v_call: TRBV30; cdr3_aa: AWDTTGGSYNEQF
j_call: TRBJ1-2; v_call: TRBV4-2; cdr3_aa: ASSQDTHYGYT
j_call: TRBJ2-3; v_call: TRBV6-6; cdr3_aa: ASSTTNTDTQY
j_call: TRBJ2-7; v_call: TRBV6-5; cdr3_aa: ASSYGQAAYEQY
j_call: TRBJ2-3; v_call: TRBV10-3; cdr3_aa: AISGTSTDTQY
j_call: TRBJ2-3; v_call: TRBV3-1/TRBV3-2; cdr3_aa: ASSQSSTDTQY
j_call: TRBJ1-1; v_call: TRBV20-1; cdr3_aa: SASQTGRIAEAF
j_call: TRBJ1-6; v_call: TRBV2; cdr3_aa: ASYRGRSPLH
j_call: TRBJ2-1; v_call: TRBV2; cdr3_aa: ASSPGRRGGYNEQF
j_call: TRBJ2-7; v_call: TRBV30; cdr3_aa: AWGDRASSD
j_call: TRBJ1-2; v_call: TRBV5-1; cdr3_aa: ASSWDRRYGYT
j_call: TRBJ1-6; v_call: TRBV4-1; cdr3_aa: ASSQVMGAAGSPLH
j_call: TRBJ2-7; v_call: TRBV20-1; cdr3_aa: SAARAGEQY
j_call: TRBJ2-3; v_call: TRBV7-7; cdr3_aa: ASSAANTDTQY
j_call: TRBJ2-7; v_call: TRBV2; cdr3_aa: ASSDGGAYEQY
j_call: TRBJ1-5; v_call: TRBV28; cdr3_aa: ASGLGGGNQPQH
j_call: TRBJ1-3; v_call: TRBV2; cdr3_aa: ASSAQGAGGNTIY
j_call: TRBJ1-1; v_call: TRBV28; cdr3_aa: AHSPLLNTEAF
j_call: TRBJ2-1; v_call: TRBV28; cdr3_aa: ASSLGGPRVEQF
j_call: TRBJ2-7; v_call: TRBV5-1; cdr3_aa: ASSLSGQSSEQY
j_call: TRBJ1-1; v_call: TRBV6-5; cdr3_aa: ASSRGDRGRAF
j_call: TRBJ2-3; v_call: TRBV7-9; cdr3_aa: ASSLARLAGPKSTDTQY
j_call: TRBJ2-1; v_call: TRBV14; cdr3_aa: ASSQRFTAGPYNEQF
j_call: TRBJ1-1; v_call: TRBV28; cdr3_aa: ASSLTVGQAEAF
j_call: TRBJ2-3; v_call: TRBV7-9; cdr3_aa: ASSLGGGRTSGSY
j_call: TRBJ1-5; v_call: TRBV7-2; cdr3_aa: ASSLRHSNQPQH
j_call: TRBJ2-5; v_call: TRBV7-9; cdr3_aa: ASSLAGAGVETQY
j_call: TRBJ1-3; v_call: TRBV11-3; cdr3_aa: ASPYAGCSSGNTIY
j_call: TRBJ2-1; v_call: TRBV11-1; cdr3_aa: ASSDRQGAWNEQF
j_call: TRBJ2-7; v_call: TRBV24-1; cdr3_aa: ATSSHSGSVYEQY
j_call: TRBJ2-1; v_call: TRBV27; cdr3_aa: ASSSGQVNEQF
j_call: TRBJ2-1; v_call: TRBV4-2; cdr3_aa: ASSQPDRGYNEQF
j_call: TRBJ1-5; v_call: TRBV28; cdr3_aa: ASSIHGQGASQPQH
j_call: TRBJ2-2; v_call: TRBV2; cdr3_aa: ASSVGGDNTGELF
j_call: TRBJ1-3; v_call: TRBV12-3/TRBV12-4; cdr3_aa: ASRQDSHDTIY
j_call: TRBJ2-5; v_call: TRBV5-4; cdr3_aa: ASSSRRAEARGTQY
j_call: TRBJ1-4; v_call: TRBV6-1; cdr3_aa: ASSEGLGRDEKLF
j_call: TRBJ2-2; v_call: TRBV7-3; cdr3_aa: ASSMASGSPGELF
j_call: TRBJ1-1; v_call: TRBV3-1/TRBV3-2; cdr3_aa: ASSQVTGGPDTEAF
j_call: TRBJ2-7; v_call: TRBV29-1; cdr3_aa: SVEGWGGTSGKPTYEQY
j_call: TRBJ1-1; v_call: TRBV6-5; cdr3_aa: ASSSYRGLQETEAF
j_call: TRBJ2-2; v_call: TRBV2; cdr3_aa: AGALDGELF
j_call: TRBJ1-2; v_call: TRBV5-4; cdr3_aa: ASSLDPRGYGYT
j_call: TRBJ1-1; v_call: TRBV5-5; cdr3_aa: ASSLDTDTEAF
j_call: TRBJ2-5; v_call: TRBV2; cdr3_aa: ASRGQGTETQY
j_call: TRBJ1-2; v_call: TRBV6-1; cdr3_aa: ASSEDNSFYGYT
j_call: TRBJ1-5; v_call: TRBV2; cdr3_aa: ATSGQPNQPQH
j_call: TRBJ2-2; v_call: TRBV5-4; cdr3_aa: ASSSSGGANTGELF
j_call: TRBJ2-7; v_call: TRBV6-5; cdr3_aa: ASRKGQGASYEQY
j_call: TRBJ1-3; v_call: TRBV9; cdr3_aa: ASSPQVGSGNTIY